This T cell receptor (beta chain) was identified during a study of blood T cell repertoires in COVID-19. Study information: The samples span acute and convalescent COVID-19 from the United States, Italy and Spain. The analysed material was cDNA or gDNA that came from T cells, B-cell-depleted T cells, or PBMCs.

Profiling relied on immunoSEQ multiplex PCR, and the TCRdb table lists in-frame clones only, not all of them. Here the sample spans approximately 68,000 clones, 65% to 90% being singletons. V lost 2 bases, J lost 5 bases, and 10 bases lay in between. Germline V gives CDR1 MNHEY, CDR2 SVGAGI. CDR3 length: 14 amino acids. The TCR originated in a woman aged 60-70 years with acute or convalescent COVID-19. What was sequenced was peripheral blood. The chain recombines TRBV6-5 with TRBJ2-1; D remains ambiguous. CDR3 in amino acids: CASSYVSPDNEQFF. CDR3 DNA: TGTGCCAGCAGTTACGTCTCTCCGGACAATGAGCAGTTCTTC.